These T cell receptor beta chains were read from a single sample in a study of long-term antiretroviral therapy in people with HIV. Sequencing used immunoSEQ multiplex PCR; TCRdb keeps in-frame clones, though not all of them. This sample has 30,000 to 40,000 clones, with about 80% found just once. The source was unsorted PBMCs, collected 2 years after starting antiretroviral therapy. Receptors originate from a woman aged 45-60 years with HIV. CDR3s include the opening cysteine and the closing phenylalanine or tryptophan.

V: TRBV5-1
J: TRBJ2-6
CDR3: CASSLSDSGANVLTF

V: TRBV4-2
J: TRBJ2-5
CDR3: CASSPRGFQETQYF

V: TRBV11-2
J: TRBJ1-6
CDR3: CASSLAPPVWGWNSPLHF

V: TRBV10-3
J: TRBJ1-1
CDR3: CATGTVNTEAFF

V: TRBV5-6
J: TRBJ1-4
CDR3: CASSFGSQSYEKLFF

V: TRBV30
J: TRBJ1-1
CDR3: CAWDGQGRWNTEAFF

V: TRBV7-3
J: TRBJ2-2
CDR3: CASSLTGGFTGELFF

V: TRBV7-6
J: TRBJ1-4
CDR3: CASSLELAGGTNEKLFF

V: TRBV2
J: TRBJ2-7
CDR3: CASSLDGTYEQYF

V: TRBV13
J: TRBJ1-4
CDR3: CASSLNGEKLFF

V: TRBV5-4
J: TRBJ2-1
CDR3: CASSSLAGALNEQFF

V: TRBV27
J: TRBJ2-4
CDR3: CASSLEIGAKNIQYF

V: TRBV11-2
J: TRBJ2-7
CDR3: CASSLGLAGTEQYF

V: TRBV10-2
J: TRBJ2-1
CDR3: CASGRGYNEQFF

V: TRBV18
J: TRBJ2-1
CDR3: CASSPPLGTSGTSYNEQFF

V: TRBV6-5
J: TRBJ2-2
CDR3: CASSHLPRTGELFF

V: TRBV10-3
J: TRBJ2-7
CDR3: CAISESLRGYEQYF

V: TRBV9
J: TRBJ1-1
CDR3: CASSPQIGNTEAFF

V: TRBV5-6
J: TRBJ2-2
CDR3: CASSLVPPGLARFTGELFF

V: TRBV30
J: TRBJ1-6
CDR3: CAWIGAGMSPLHF

V: TRBV19
J: TRBJ1-5
CDR3: CASSMTEGNQPQHF

V: TRBV5-1
J: TRBJ1-6
CDR3: CASSPDGGGGSPLHF

V: TRBV6-6
J: TRBJ1-1
CDR3: CASSYRGRSTEAFF

V: TRBV5-6
J: TRBJ2-3
CDR3: CASSLGRGTDTQYF

V: TRBV6-6
J: TRBJ2-2
CDR3: CASSYSVLKGSGELFF

V: TRBV7-9
J: TRBJ2-5
CDR3: CASSLTGGKETQYF

V: TRBV30
J: TRBJ2-1
CDR3: CAGSSQPFWNEQFF

V: TRBV7-2
J: TRBJ2-3
CDR3: CASHWGVSSTDTQYF

V: TRBV19
J: TRBJ2-7
CDR3: CASSGTGTEQYF

V: TRBV9
J: TRBJ2-7
CDR3: CASSVVPTASSYEQYF

V: TRBV6-5
J: TRBJ1-5
CDR3: CASRSQGAYHQPQHF

V: TRBV5-8
J: TRBJ1-5
CDR3: CASSLGGWSNQPQHF

V: TRBV25-1
J: TRBJ1-6
CDR3: CASRDRGRSYNSPLHF

V: TRBV7-9
J: TRBJ2-5
CDR3: CASSLVWGQEETQYF

V: TRBV6-5
J: TRBJ2-2
CDR3: CASSSLGTLNTGELFF

V: TRBV27
J: TRBJ2-6
CDR3: CASSLTLRGAGANVLTF

V: TRBV5-1
J: TRBJ1-6
CDR3: CASSWYNSPLHF

V: TRBV4-1
J: TRBJ2-1
CDR3: CASSQDHEQFF

V: TRBV28
J: TRBJ1-6
CDR3: CASGSWGVQGFLDSPLHF

V: TRBV5-1
J: TRBJ1-1
CDR3: CASSLVDGTEAFF

V: TRBV6-6
J: TRBJ1-1
CDR3: CASSYDGDEAFF